This T cell receptor beta chain was captured by sequencing in a study of blood T cells in healthy people across ages. A second PCR of about 7 to 12 cycles used a sample-barcoded 5' primer and a J-beta primer mix. Any given sample supplied a minimum of 2.5 million CDR3-containing paired-end reads. TCRdb redid the calling of the 5' RACE reads with MiXCR, one entry per CDR3 protein. Among 750,000 to 950,000 distinct CDR3 sequences listed, roughly 25% were seen once. Trimming took 7 bases from V and 8 from J, leaving 12 bases between them. This CDR3 is built from 12 residues. Germline loops: CDR1 MDHEN, CDR2 SYDVKM. Collection of 9.5 to 10 milliliters of peripheral blood was performed for each donor. In addition, the sample was reused for a study of T cells of mothers and their children. From that study: The yield was over 9 million TCR beta CDR3 reads from each mother and a few million from each child. In unrelated and related pairs, TCR recombination output is shaped in a similar way by thymic selection.

Material for sequencing was blood. The rearrangement joins TRBV28 to TRBJ1-5, with TRBD1 as a possible D gene (6 bases). This clonotype originated in a boy younger than 18 in good health. The CDR3 bases are TGTGCCAGCATGACAGGTTCTGAGCCCCAGCATTTT. This translates into CASMTGSEPQHF.